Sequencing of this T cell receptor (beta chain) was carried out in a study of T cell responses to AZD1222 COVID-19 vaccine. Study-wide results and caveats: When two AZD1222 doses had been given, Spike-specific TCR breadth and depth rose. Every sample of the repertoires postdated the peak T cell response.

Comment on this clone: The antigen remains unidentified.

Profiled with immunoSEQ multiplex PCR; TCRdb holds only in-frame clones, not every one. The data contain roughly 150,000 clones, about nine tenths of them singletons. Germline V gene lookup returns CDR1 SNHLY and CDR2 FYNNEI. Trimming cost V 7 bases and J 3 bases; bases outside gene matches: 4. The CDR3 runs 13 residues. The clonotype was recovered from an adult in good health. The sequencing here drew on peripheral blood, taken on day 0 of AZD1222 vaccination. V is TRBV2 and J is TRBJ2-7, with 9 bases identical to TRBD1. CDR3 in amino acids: CASKGTGNYEQYF. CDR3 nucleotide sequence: TGTGCCAGCAAGGGGACAGGGAACTACGAGCAGTACTTC. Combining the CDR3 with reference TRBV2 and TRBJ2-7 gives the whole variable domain EPEVTQTPSHQVTQMGQEVILRCVPISNHLYFYWYRQILGQKVEFLVSFYNNEISEKSEIFDDQFSVERPDGSNFTLKIRSTKLEDSAMYFCASKGTGNYEQYFGPGTRLTVT.